This TCR beta chain was retrieved from a study of blood T cell repertoires in COVID-19. Libraries were prepared by immunoSEQ multiplex PCR; TCRdb keeps only in-frame clonotypes and omits some of them. This sample has about 310,000 clones; roughly 86% occur once, and the top ten carry more than 8.5%. The CDR3 totals 15 residues. Germline values: CDR1 MNHNS, CDR2 SASEGT. Trimming removed 1 base from V and 4 bases from J; junction bases left unmatched: 6. This sequence joins TRBV6-1 and TRBJ1-2; 7 bases fit TRBD1. The source is a woman aged 18-35 years who had recovered from COVID-19. Specimen: PBMCs or T cells enriched from blood (not recorded which). CDR3 protein: CASSEETGVFYGYTF. CDR3 nucleotides: TGTGCCAGCAGTGAAGAAACAGGGGTTTTCTATGGCTACACCTTC.